A selection of T cell receptor beta chains follows, all from one sample in a study of blood T cell repertoires in COVID-19. The table came from immunoSEQ multiplex PCR; TCRdb's copy has only in-frame clones and leaves some out. The sample records about 200,000 clones, around 76% being singletons. The sample taken for sequencing was peripheral blood. These receptors came from a woman aged 55 to 70 with COVID-19, enrolled during active disease. Both conserved end residues are part of each CDR3. Fields, in order: J gene, CDR3 length, V gene, CDR3 protein.

J gene: TRBJ1-1; CDR3 length: 12; V gene: TRBV28; CDR3 protein: CASSRDRFSAFF
J gene: TRBJ1-5; CDR3 length: 16; V gene: TRBV6-6; CDR3 protein: CASSRYRVQGNQPQHF
J gene: TRBJ1-2; CDR3 length: 13; V gene: TRBV24-1; CDR3 protein: CATSGPGVHGYTF
J gene: TRBJ1-1; CDR3 length: 14; V gene: TRBV19; CDR3 protein: CASRTQGAGTEAFF
J gene: TRBJ1-2; CDR3 length: 14; V gene: TRBV28; CDR3 protein: CASSPRTGRFGYTF
J gene: TRBJ2-1; CDR3 length: 18; V gene: TRBV7-3; CDR3 protein: CASSLMPIGSGSDNEQFF
J gene: TRBJ2-7; CDR3 length: 16; V gene: TRBV28; CDR3 protein: CASSFTRAGGQYEQYF
J gene: TRBJ1-4; CDR3 length: 14; V gene: TRBV19; CDR3 protein: CASSIYGTDEKLFF
J gene: TRBJ1-5; CDR3 length: 14; V gene: TRBV2; CDR3 protein: CASSESRGDQPQHF
J gene: TRBJ1-4; CDR3 length: 15; V gene: TRBV6-5; CDR3 protein: CASRGRDSRDEKLFF
J gene: TRBJ1-2; CDR3 length: 14; V gene: TRBV7-9; CDR3 protein: CASSLAGAGYGYTF
J gene: TRBJ2-5; CDR3 length: 17; V gene: TRBV28; CDR3 protein: CASSSPGTGFPIETQYF
J gene: TRBJ1-1; CDR3 length: 13; V gene: TRBV7-2; CDR3 protein: CASSMDILTEAFF
J gene: TRBJ2-7; CDR3 length: 15; V gene: TRBV14; CDR3 protein: CASSQGSGAQYEQYF
J gene: TRBJ1-2; CDR3 length: 15; V gene: TRBV6-1; CDR3 protein: CASSERGGAGYGYTF
J gene: TRBJ2-3; CDR3 length: 11; V gene: TRBV7-9; CDR3 protein: CASTQTDTQYF
J gene: TRBJ2-7; CDR3 length: 17; V gene: TRBV7-6; CDR3 protein: CASSLGGLTSGSYEQYF
J gene: TRBJ2-1; CDR3 length: 17; V gene: TRBV4-2; CDR3 protein: CASSRTTADSSYNEQFF
J gene: TRBJ1-5; CDR3 length: 15; V gene: TRBV6-2/TRBV6-3; CDR3 protein: CASSPGTGGRQPQHF
J gene: TRBJ2-2; CDR3 length: 14; V gene: TRBV29-1; CDR3 protein: CSVREVANTGELFF
J gene: TRBJ1-3; CDR3 length: 14; V gene: TRBV15; CDR3 protein: CATSQRQAGNTIYF
J gene: TRBJ2-1; CDR3 length: 14; V gene: TRBV5-1; CDR3 protein: CASSGRVRGNEQFF
J gene: TRBJ1-2; CDR3 length: 13; V gene: TRBV19; CDR3 protein: CASSIDRVEGYTF
J gene: TRBJ1-3; CDR3 length: 16; V gene: TRBV25-1; CDR3 protein: CASSEGGAVGRNTIYF
J gene: TRBJ2-3; CDR3 length: 16; V gene: TRBV3-1/TRBV3-2; CDR3 protein: CASSQDLIAGEDTQYF
J gene: TRBJ1-6; CDR3 length: 13; V gene: TRBV30; CDR3 protein: CAWTAGSGSPLHF
J gene: TRBJ1-6; CDR3 length: 14; V gene: TRBV19; CDR3 protein: CASSTGTGDSPLHF
J gene: TRBJ2-2; CDR3 length: 17; V gene: TRBV5-1; CDR3 protein: CASSLGLAGKVTGELFF
J gene: TRBJ1-2; CDR3 length: 14; V gene: TRBV2; CDR3 protein: CASSEVAGPYGYTF
J gene: TRBJ1-1; CDR3 length: 15; V gene: TRBV28; CDR3 protein: CASIESGGRNTEAFF
J gene: TRBJ2-5; CDR3 length: 16; V gene: TRBV24-1; CDR3 protein: CATSDLSTANQETQYF
J gene: TRBJ2-7; CDR3 length: 14; V gene: TRBV6-5; CDR3 protein: CASVRGDNLYEQYF
J gene: TRBJ1-1; CDR3 length: 13; V gene: TRBV27; CDR3 protein: CASSYWGLERVFF
J gene: TRBJ2-1; CDR3 length: 16; V gene: TRBV15; CDR3 protein: CATSRTLAEPNNEQFF
J gene: TRBJ1-2; CDR3 length: 15; V gene: TRBV9; CDR3 protein: CASSPTEGLPYGYTF
J gene: TRBJ2-5; CDR3 length: 14; V gene: TRBV11-2; CDR3 protein: CASSLSGGRETQYF
J gene: TRBJ2-2; CDR3 length: 15; V gene: TRBV30; CDR3 protein: CAWSGGAGYTGELFF
J gene: TRBJ2-2; CDR3 length: 14; V gene: TRBV28; CDR3 protein: CASRSAGVTGELFF
J gene: TRBJ2-7; CDR3 length: 16; V gene: TRBV15; CDR3 protein: CATSRDFPGQGYEQYF
J gene: TRBJ2-3; CDR3 length: 16; V gene: TRBV11-3; CDR3 protein: CASSRGTSGSTDTQYF
J gene: TRBJ1-6; CDR3 length: 15; V gene: TRBV3-1/TRBV3-2; CDR3 protein: CASSYGQLLDGALHF
J gene: TRBJ1-1; CDR3 length: 12; V gene: TRBV2; CDR3 protein: CASSFSQGRAFF
J gene: TRBJ1-1; CDR3 length: 14; V gene: TRBV7-3; CDR3 protein: CASSWGSGNTEAFF
J gene: TRBJ1-5; CDR3 length: 14; V gene: TRBV2; CDR3 protein: CASNTQGAFQPQHF
J gene: TRBJ2-3; CDR3 length: 16; V gene: TRBV2; CDR3 protein: CASSFAGGPSTDTQYF
J gene: TRBJ2-5; CDR3 length: 13; V gene: TRBV7-9; CDR3 protein: CASRTSGTETQYF